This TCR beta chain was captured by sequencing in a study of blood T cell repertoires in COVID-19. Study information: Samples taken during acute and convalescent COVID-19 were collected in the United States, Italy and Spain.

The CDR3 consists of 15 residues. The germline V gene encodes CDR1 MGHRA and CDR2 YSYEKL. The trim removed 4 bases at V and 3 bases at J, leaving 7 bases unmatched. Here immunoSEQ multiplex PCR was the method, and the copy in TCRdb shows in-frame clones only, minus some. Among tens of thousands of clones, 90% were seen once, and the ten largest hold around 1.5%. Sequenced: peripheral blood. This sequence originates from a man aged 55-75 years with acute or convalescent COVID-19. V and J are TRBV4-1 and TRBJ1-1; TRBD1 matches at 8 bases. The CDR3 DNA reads TGCGCCAGCAGCCTTAGGACAGGGAAGGACACTGAAGCTTTCTTT. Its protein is CASSLRTGKDTEAFF.